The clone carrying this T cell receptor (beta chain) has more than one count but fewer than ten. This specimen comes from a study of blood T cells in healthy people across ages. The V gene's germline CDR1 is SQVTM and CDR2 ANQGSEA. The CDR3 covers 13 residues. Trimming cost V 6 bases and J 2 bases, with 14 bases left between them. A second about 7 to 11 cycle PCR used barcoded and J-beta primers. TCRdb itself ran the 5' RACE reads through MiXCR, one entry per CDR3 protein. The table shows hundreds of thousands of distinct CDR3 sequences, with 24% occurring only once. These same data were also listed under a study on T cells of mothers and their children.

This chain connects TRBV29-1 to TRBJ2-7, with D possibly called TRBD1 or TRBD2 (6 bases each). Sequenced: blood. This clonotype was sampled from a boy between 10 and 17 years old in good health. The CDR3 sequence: CSVVRDTAYEQYF. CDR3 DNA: TGCAGCGTGGTGCGGGACACTGCCTACGAGCAGTACTTC.